This passage covers 10 T cell receptor beta chains from one sample sequenced in a study of beta chain features in type 1 diabetes. Study results and caveats: Type 1 diabetes patients had TCRB CDR3s that were shorter (moderately but significantly so) in all four CD4+ subsets.

For these receptors, no antigen is known. Expressed TCRB transcripts were sequenced because the isolated RNA had all been reverse transcribed beforehand. Some clones are missing from TCRdb's copy, which holds only in-frame ones; the method was immunoSEQ multiplex PCR. The table shows about 710,000 clones, with 11% to 15% occurring only once. Material for sequencing was naive CD4+ T cells from blood. The source is a man younger than 35 with type 1 diabetes.

CDR3 DNA sequence: TGTGCCTGGAGTATCTGGGACAGGGGGACCGAGCAGTACTTC. It codes for CAWSIWDRGTEQYF. The chain employs TRBV30 and TRBJ2-7; 11 positions agree with TRBD1. With 2 bases clipped from V and 6 bases from J, the junction kept 6 bases outside the gene matches. The germline CDR1 and CDR2 sequences are GTSNPN and SVGIG (reference sequence). The CDR3 runs to 14 residues.

This clone was seen a handful of times. The rearrangement links TRBV5-1 to TRBJ1-1; possible D gene TRBD1, 5 bases. Trimming took 4 bases from V and 5 from J, leaving 21 bases between them. The CDR3 contains 16 residues. Germline V lookup: CDR1 SGHRS, CDR2 YFSETQ. In DNA form, the CDR3 reads TGCGCCAGCAGCCTTCCTGTGGGGCAGGCAGAAACTGAAGCTTTCTTT. This gives the protein CASSLPVGQAETEAFF.

This clone has more than one count but fewer than ten. The chain carries TRBV28 and TRBJ1-5; possible D gene TRBD1, 5 bases. There are 15 residues in the CDR3. From germline, CDR1 is MDHEN and CDR2 SYDVKM. Trimming took off 7 bases at V and 9 bases at J, with 22 bases between the two ends. The CDR3 nucleotides read TGTGCCAGCAACCATTTATTCGGGGCCCCATCGCCCCAGCATTTT. As protein: CASNHLFGAPSPQHF.

This clone was seen only a few times. CDR3 region: CASSDGYEQYF. In nucleotides, the CDR3 is TGTGCCAGCTCCGACGGCTACGAGCAGTACTTC. The chain carries TRBV6-5 and TRBJ2-7; D unclear. Per germline, CDR1 MNHEY and CDR2 SVGAGI. This CDR3 is 11 amino acids long. Trimming shortened V by 8 bases and J by 3 bases, and 8 bases separated the two germline ends.

The chain has TRBV7-9 and TRBJ1-2; a possible D gene is TRBD1 (6 bases). Germline lookup yields CDR1 SEHNR and CDR2 FQNEAQ (reference sequence). V gave up 1 base and J gave up 3 bases, with 15 bases separating them. The CDR3 sequence is 16 residues long. DNA of the CDR3: TGTGCCAGCAGCTTAGGATGGGCAGGGGAAGACTATGGCTACACCTTC. Translated, it gives CASSLGWAGEDYGYTF.

V and J are TRBV10-3 and TRBJ2-3; 8 bases line up with TRBD1. Losses at the gene ends were 5 bases for V and 6 bases for J; bases not matched to a gene: 16. Per germline, CDR1 ENHRY and CDR2 SYGVKD. The CDR3 loop spans 17 amino acids. The CDR3 DNA is TGTGCCATCAGTCCGGGCCTCACAGGGGGTATGGTGGATACGCAGTATTTT. Translation: CAISPGLTGGMVDTQYF.

There are a few counts of this clone. The chain is built from TRBV25-1 and TRBJ2-3, with 9 bases aligning to TRBD1. V dropped 1 base and J dropped 3; count of bases not matched to a gene: 8. This CDR3 has 17 amino acids. Germline CDR1 reads MGHDK; CDR2 reads SYGVNS. CDR3 protein: CASSESRGTGSTDTQYF. The DNA of the CDR3 is TGTGCCAGCAGTGAATCGCGCGGGACAGGGTCGACAGATACGCAGTATTTT.

This clone was observed a handful of times. The chain has TRBV10-3 and TRBJ2-5; the D call may be TRBD1 or TRBD2 (6 bases each). The ends were cut back, 3 bases at V and 2 bases at J, with 16 bases in the middle. The CDR3 is 16 amino acids. Germline V lookup: CDR1 ENHRY, CDR2 SYGVKD. CDR3 sequence (DNA): TGTGCCATCAGTGAATTTCTCGGGGGACAACAAGAGACCCAGTACTTC. This codes for CAISEFLGGQQETQYF.

The chain carries TRBV6-5 and TRBJ1-6; D not certain. Per the germline V gene, CDR1 is MNHEY and CDR2 is SVGAGI. With 4 bases removed from V and 0 bases from J, the gap between germline ends came to 7 bases. The CDR3 is made up of 15 amino acids. CDR3 DNA sequence: TGTGCCAGCAGTTCGGCGAGCTCCTATAATTCACCCCTCCACTTT. Its translation: CASSSASSYNSPLHF.

This clone occurred a few times. This rearrangement joins TRBV6-5 to TRBJ2-5; TRBD1 aligns across 12 bases. This CDR3 contains 16 residues. Germline V CDR1 and CDR2: MNHEY, SVGAGI. V lost 4 bases to trimming and J lost 6 bases; unmatched junction nucleotides: 9. As DNA, the CDR3 is TGTGCCAGCAGTTCCCGGGGACAGGGGGCTGGAAAGACCCAGTACTTC. It specifies CASSSRGQGAGKTQYF.